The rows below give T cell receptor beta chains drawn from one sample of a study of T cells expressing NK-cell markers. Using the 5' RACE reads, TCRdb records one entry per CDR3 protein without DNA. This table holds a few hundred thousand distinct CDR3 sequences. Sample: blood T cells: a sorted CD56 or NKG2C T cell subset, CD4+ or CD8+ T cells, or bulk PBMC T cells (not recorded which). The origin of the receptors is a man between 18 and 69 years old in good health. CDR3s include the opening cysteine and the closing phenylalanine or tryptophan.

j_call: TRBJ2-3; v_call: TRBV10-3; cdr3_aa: CAISLGGQGRSTDTQYF
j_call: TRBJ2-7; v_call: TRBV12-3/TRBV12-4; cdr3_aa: CASSGRTASYEQYF
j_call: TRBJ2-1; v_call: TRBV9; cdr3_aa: CASSAYGASVFTSSYNEQFF
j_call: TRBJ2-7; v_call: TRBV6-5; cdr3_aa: CASSHSTGEKASYEQYF
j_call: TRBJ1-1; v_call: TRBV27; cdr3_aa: CASRTHRNTEAFF
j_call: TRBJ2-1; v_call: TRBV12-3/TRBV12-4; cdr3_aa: CASSFLGGGASEQFF
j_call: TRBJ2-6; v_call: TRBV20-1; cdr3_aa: CSAAKGNVLTF
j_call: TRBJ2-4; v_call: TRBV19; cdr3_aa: CASSTTGASIQYF
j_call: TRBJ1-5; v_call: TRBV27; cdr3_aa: CASSLKGIGNQPQHF
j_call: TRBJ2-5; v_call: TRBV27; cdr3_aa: CASSLWQGGSSETQYF
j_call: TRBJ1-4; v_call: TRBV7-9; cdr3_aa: CASSLEAGRLFF
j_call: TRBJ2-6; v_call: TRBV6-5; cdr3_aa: CASRLAFSGANVLTF
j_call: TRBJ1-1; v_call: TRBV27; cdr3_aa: CASSLRRVRLMNTEAFF
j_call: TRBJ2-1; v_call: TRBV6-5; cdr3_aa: CASSSAGRPFEQFF
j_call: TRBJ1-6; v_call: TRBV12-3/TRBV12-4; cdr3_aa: CASSLIGTSPLHF
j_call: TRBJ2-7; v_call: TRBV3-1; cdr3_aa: CASSSRPGSIEQYF
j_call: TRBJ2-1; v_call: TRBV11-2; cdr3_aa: CASSLGSGGARYEQFF
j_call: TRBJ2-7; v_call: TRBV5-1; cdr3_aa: CASSPLPGTSYEQYF
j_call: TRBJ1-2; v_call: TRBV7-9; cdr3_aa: CASSSGRGGYGYTF
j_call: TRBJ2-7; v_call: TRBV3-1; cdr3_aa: CASRGAGSAEQYF
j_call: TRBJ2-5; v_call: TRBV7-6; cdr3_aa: CASSNVGGWVAETQYF
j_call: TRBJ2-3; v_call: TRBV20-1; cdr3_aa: CSALRGVTDTQYF
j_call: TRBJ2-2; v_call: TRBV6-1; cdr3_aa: CASSDRGGLGELFF
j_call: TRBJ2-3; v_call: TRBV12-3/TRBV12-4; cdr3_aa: CASSLTPTYTDTQYF
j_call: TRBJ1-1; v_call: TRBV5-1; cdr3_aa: CASSGMSLGVGEAFF
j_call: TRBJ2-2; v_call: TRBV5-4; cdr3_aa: CASSLVSPTGGELFF
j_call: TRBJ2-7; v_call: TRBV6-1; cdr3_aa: CASSSEFRASGLVYEQYF
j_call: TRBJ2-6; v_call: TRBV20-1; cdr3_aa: CSARQGALSGANVLTF
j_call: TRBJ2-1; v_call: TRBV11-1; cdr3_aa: CASSSLRGSSGLNNEQFF
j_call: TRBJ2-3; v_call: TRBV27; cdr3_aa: CASSLRLSSDTQYF
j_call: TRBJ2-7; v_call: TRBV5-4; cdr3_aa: CASSKETSSYEQYF
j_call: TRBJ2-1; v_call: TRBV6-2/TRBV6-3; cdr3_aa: CASSYNRNNEQFF
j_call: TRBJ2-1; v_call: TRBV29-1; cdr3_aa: CSASGDWNEQFF
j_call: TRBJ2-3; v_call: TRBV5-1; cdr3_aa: CASSAGLGLSTDTQYF
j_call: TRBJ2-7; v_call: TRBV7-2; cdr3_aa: CASSFPGLAYEQYF
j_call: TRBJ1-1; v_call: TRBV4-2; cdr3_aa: CASFEILWATEAFF
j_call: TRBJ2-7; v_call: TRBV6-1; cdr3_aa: CASTSELGRLYSYEQYF
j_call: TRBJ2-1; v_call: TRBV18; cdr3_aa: CASSPPGQPLNEQFF
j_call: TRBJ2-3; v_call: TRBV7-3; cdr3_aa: CASSSGTTATDTQYF